This T cell receptor (beta chain) appears in the sequencing data of a study of T cells in Graves' hyperthyroidism and ophthalmopathy. Study-wide findings and caveats: Within blood appeared most thyroid clonotypes that had expanded above 0.001.

TCR beta CDR3 sequences were amplified from RNA transcripts. TCR CDR3 regions were first amplified by RT-PCR with HTBI primers. TCRdb processed the multiplex PCR reads anew with MiXCR; each CDR3 protein has one entry. The data contain 350,000 to 400,000 distinct CDR3 sequences, 15% of them singletons. In its sample, this clonotype was seen many times. The antigen remains undetermined. Germline assignment: CDR1 GTSNPN and CDR2 SVGIG (reference sequence). Trimming cost V 2 bases and J 9 bases, with 8 bases left between them. The CDR3 covers 11 residues. Sequenced sample: blood. This sequence originates from a woman aged 25 to 39 with Graves' hyperthyroidism. The chain recombines TRBV30 with TRBJ2-1; D unresolved. The CDR3 is CAWSTSGEQFF. The CDR3 coding sequence is TGTGCCTGGAGTACCTCTGGTGAGCAGTTCTTC.